This is a list of T cell receptor beta chains from one sample in a study of T cells in Graves' hyperthyroidism and ophthalmopathy. In TCRdb, the multiplex PCR reads were re-called with MiXCR into one record per CDR3 protein. The table shows roughly 400,000 distinct CDR3 sequences, with over 12% occurring only once. Material: blood. The receptors come from a man aged 45-65 years with Graves' ophthalmopathy. Each CDR3 is given with its conserved first and last residue. D genes are given only for firm matches. A row's size may be missing; if present it is once, few, many or a size class.

CDR3 length	clone size	J gene	V gene	D gene	CDR3 protein	CDR3 DNA
14	few	TRBJ2-5	TRBV2	-	CASSEGTRLETQYF	TGTGCCAGCAGTGAAGGAACCAGGCTAGAGACCCAGTACTTC
14	-	TRBJ2-2	TRBV13	-	CASSLGGDTPGLFF	TGTGCCAGCAGCTTAGGCGGAGACACCCCGGGACTGTTTTTT
16	few	TRBJ2-1	TRBV7-9	-	CASSSARTTGLAEQFF	TGTGCCAGCAGCTCAGCAAGGACAACGGGCCTGGCTGAGCAGTTCTTC
14	-	TRBJ1-2	TRBV2	-	CASSLRAPRWGYTF	TGTGCCAGCAGTCTACGCGCACCCCGTTGGGGCTACACCTTC
14	-	TRBJ2-2	TRBV3-1	-	CASSHRRNTGELFF	TGTGCCAGCAGCCACCGGAGGAACACCGGGGAGCTGTTTTTT
14	many	TRBJ1-4	TRBV20-1	-	CSAIPAGSIEKLFF	TGCAGTGCTATACCGGCAGGGTCTATAGAAAAACTGTTTTTT
14	-	TRBJ1-3	TRBV6-1	-	CATLDVASGNTIYF	TGTGCCACCTTAGACGTAGCCTCTGGAAACACCATATATTTT
14	many	TRBJ1-2	TRBV20-1	-	CSAPGGETNYGYTF	TGCAGTGCCCCGGGGGGGGAGACTAACTATGGCTACACCTTC
15	-	TRBJ1-4	TRBV4-1	TRBD1	CASSKGQDRNEELFF	TGCGCCAGCAGCAAGGGACAGGATAGGAATGAAGAACTGTTTTTT
15	many	TRBJ1-1	TRBV11-1	TRBD1	CASSLGQGSVLKAFF	TGTGCCAGCAGCCTGGGACAGGGTTCTGTTTTGAAAGCTTTCTTT
15	-	TRBJ2-5	TRBV4-2	TRBD2	CASSHGTSGEVAQYF	TGTGCCAGCAGCCACGGGACTAGCGGGGAGGTAGCCCAGTACTTC
16	many	TRBJ2-3	TRBV13	TRBD1	CASPVPGQGKLDTQYF	TGTGCCAGCCCGGTTCCGGGACAGGGGAAATTAGATACGCAGTATTTT
17	many	TRBJ2-1	TRBV11-2	-	CASSSTWGRGSYNEQFF	TGTGCCAGCAGCTCCACGTGGGGGCGGGGCTCCTACAATGAGCAGTTCTTC
16	-	TRBJ1-2	TRBV6-1	TRBD1	CASRPGQGFGNYGYTF	TGTGCCAGCCGTCCGGGACAGGGGTTCGGGAACTATGGCTACACCTTC
16	many	TRBJ2-1	TRBV14	TRBD2	CASSQAIAGGPYEQFF	TGTGCCAGCAGCCAAGCCATAGCGGGAGGGCCCTATGAGCAGTTCTTC
15	many	TRBJ2-1	TRBV7-9	-	CASSLEGGTSYEQFF	TGTGCCAGCAGCTTAGAGGGCGGGACAAGCTATGAGCAGTTCTTC
15	many	TRBJ2-1	TRBV12-3/TRBV12-4	TRBD2	CASSSTSGRVLEQFF	TGTGCCAGCAGTTCAACTAGCGGGAGGGTCCTTGAGCAGTTCTTC
18	-	TRBJ2-7	TRBV5-1	TRBD1	CASSTRSGDRGGSYEQYF	TGCGCCAGCAGCACCCGAAGTGGGGACAGGGGGGGCTCCTACGAGCAGTACTTC
18	many	TRBJ2-6	TRBV2	TRBD1	CASSGMGQGSSGANVLTF	TGTGCCAGCAGTGGTATGGGACAGGGTTCCTCTGGGGCCAACGTCCTGACTTTC
14	many	TRBJ2-1	TRBV20-1	TRBD2	CSAVSGRARNEQFF	TGCAGTGCCGTCAGCGGGAGGGCCCGCAATGAGCAGTTCTTC
15	many	TRBJ2-7	TRBV5-1	TRBD1	CASSGTGQGGYEQYF	TGCGCCAGCAGCGGGACGGGACAGGGGGGCTACGAGCAGTACTTC
15	-	TRBJ1-3	TRBV30	-	CAWSVLGVTGNTIYF	TGTGCCTGGAGTGTACTTGGGGTAACTGGAAACACCATATATTTT
16	many	TRBJ2-3	TRBV9	-	CASSVVGSSRTDTQYF	TGTGCCAGCAGCGTAGTGGGAAGCAGCCGCACAGATACGCAGTATTTT
11	many	TRBJ2-1	TRBV29-1	TRBD2	CSVRTSNEQFF	TGCAGCGTGAGGACTAGCAATGAGCAGTTCTTC
15	many	TRBJ1-5	TRBV2	-	CASSVDRLSNQPQHF	TGTGCCAGCAGTGTTGACAGACTTAGCAATCAGCCCCAGCATTTT
14	-	TRBJ1-2	TRBV16	TRBD1	CASSSSETGSGYTF	TGTGCCAGCAGTTCCTCCGAGACAGGGAGTGGCTACACCTTC
13	many	TRBJ2-7	TRBV20-1	TRBD2	CSAELAGFYEQYF	TGCAGTGCTGAACTAGCGGGATTCTACGAGCAGTACTTC
14	many	TRBJ1-5	TRBV27	TRBD1	CASSFDRGNQPQHF	TGTGCCAGCAGTTTTGACAGGGGTAATCAGCCCCAGCATTTT
12	many	TRBJ2-7	TRBV30	-	CAWNLGGNEQYF	TGTGCCTGGAACCTGGGGGGTAACGAGCAGTACTTC
17	few	TRBJ1-5	TRBV3-1	-	CASSPLFFGTDNQPQHF	TGTGCCAGCAGCCCTCTTTTTTTCGGGACGGACAATCAGCCCCAGCATTTT
14	-	TRBJ2-7	TRBV11-2	-	CASSYLAQTYEQYF	TGTGCCAGCAGCTACCTCGCGCAGACCTACGAGCAGTACTTC
18	-	TRBJ2-2	TRBV6-1	TRBD2	CASTEDPLAGISTGELFF	TGTGCCAGCACCGAAGATCCACTAGCGGGAATTAGCACCGGGGAGCTGTTTTTT
17	-	TRBJ2-7	TRBV4-1	TRBD2	CASSRTDGLAHSYEQYF	TGCGCCAGCAGCCGCACGGACGGACTAGCGCACTCCTACGAGCAGTACTTC
16	few	TRBJ1-4	TRBV27	-	CASRETRTSTNEKLFF	TGTGCCAGCAGAGAAACCAGGACATCAACTAATGAAAAACTGTTTTTT
13	few	TRBJ2-7	TRBV5-8	-	CASSSELLGEQYF	TGTGCCAGCAGCTCGGAACTTCTGGGAGAGCAGTACTTC
15	-	TRBJ1-5	TRBV19	TRBD1	CASSITGDFDQPQHF	TGTGCCAGTAGTATAACAGGGGATTTCGATCAGCCCCAGCATTTT
17	few	TRBJ2-1	TRBV20-1	-	CSARADGIRGEYNEQFF	TGCAGTGCCCGCGCCGACGGTATACGGGGAGAATACAATGAGCAGTTCTTC
15	many	TRBJ2-2	TRBV5-1	TRBD2	CASSLDLAGTGELFF	TGCGCCAGCAGCTTAGATCTAGCGGGAACCGGGGAGCTGTTTTTT
16	many	TRBJ1-4	TRBV28	-	CASSSPRDPAGEKLFF	TGTGCCAGCAGTTCCCCCCGGGACCCGGCGGGTGAAAAACTGTTTTTT
14	-	TRBJ2-3	TRBV12-3/TRBV12-4	-	CASSPAGLRDTQYF	TGTGCCAGCAGTCCCGCGGGCCTCCGAGATACGCAGTATTTT
16	-	TRBJ2-7	TRBV7-8	TRBD2	CASSLDLAGGPGAQYF	TGTGCCAGCAGCTTAGATCTAGCGGGAGGGCCCGGGGCGCAGTACTTC
14	few	TRBJ1-1	TRBV12-3/TRBV12-4	-	CASSFQGGGTEAFF	TGTGCCAGCAGTTTCCAAGGGGGGGGCACTGAAGCTTTCTTT
16	few	TRBJ2-5	TRBV7-3	-	CASSLSSSGGQETQYF	TGTGCCAGCAGCTTAAGTAGTAGCGGAGGGCAAGAGACCCAGTACTTC
13	few	TRBJ1-1	TRBV9	-	CASSVKGNTEAFF	TGTGCCAGCAGCGTCAAGGGGAACACTGAAGCTTTCTTT
13	-	TRBJ2-7	TRBV4-2	-	CASSQEAVYEQYF	TGTGCCAGCAGCCAAGAGGCGGTCTACGAGCAGTACTTC
12	many	TRBJ2-5	TRBV20-1	-	CSARTDQETQYF	TGCAGTGCGCGGACAGACCAAGAGACCCAGTACTTC
13	-	TRBJ2-7	TRBV19	-	CAVGPENGMEEYF	TGTGCCGTTGGACCCGAAAATGGCATGGAGGAGTACTTC
14	few	TRBJ1-4	TRBV25-1	-	CASSESGFERKLFF	TGTGCCAGCAGTGAGTCAGGGTTCGAACGAAAACTGTTTTTT
17	-	TRBJ2-7	TRBV6-1	TRBD2	CASSESPSGIYAYEQYF	TGTGCCAGCAGTGAATCGCCTAGCGGGATCTATGCCTACGAGCAGTACTTC
15	few	TRBJ2-5	TRBV7-2	TRBD2	CASSLAAGGGQTQYF	TGTGCCAGCAGCTTAGCGGCGGGGGGGGGACAGACCCAGTACTTC
12	many	TRBJ2-3	TRBV2	TRBD1	CASSSRQGAQYF	TGTGCCAGCAGTAGTAGACAGGGTGCGCAGTATTTT
14	many	TRBJ1-1	TRBV3-1	-	CASSQIVGDTEAFF	TGTGCCAGCAGCCAAATCGTAGGGGACACTGAAGCTTTCTTT
15	many	TRBJ2-1	TRBV20-1	TRBD2	CSARDLVGGPREQFF	TGCAGTGCTAGAGATCTGGTGGGAGGGCCCCGTGAGCAGTTCTTC